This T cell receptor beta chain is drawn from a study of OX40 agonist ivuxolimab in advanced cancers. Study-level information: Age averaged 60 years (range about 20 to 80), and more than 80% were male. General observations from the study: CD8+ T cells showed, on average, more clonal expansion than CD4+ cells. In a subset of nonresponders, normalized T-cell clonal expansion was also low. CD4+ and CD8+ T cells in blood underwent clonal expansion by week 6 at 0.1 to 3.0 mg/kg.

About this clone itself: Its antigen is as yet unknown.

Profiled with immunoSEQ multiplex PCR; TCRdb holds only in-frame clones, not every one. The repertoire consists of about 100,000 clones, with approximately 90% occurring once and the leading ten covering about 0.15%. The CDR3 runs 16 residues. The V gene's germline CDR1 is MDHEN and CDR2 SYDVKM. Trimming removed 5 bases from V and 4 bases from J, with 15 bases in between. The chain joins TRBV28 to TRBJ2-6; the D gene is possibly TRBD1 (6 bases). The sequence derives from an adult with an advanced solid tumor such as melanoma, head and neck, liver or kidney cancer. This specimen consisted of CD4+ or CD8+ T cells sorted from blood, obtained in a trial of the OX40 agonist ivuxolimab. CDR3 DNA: TGTGCCAGCAGTCCCCAGGGGCCTTCCGGGGCCAACGTCCTGACTTTC. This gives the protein CASSPQGPSGANVLTF. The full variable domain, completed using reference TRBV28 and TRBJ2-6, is DVKVTQSSRYLVKRTGEKVFLECVQDMDHENMFWYRQDPGLGLRLIYFSYDVKMKEKGDIPEGYSVSREKKERFSLILESASTNQTSMYLCASSPQGPSGANVLTFGAGSRLTVL.